Each of the 24 T cell receptor beta chains below was sequenced from the same sample in a study of blood T cell repertoires in COVID-19. The table came from immunoSEQ multiplex PCR; TCRdb's copy has only in-frame clones and leaves some out. The sample records 20,000 to 25,000 clones, 80% to 90% being singletons. The sample was peripheral blood. Receptors were obtained from a man between 45 and 60 years old with active COVID-19.

The rearrangement joins TRBV30 to TRBJ2-7, with D possibly TRBD1 on 6 matching bases. This CDR3 contains 13 residues. Trimming took off 1 base at V and 1 base at J, with 8 bases between the two ends. Germline values: CDR1 GTSNPN, CDR2 SVGIG (reference sequence). The CDR3 reads CAWSGGQSYEQYF. DNA of the CDR3: TGTGCCTGGAGTGGAGGACAGTCCTACGAGCAGTACTTC.

The genes are TRBV4-3 and TRBJ2-2, with a possible D match to TRBD2 (5 bases). The germline gives CDR1 LGHNA, CDR2 YSLEER. Trimming took off 4 bases at V and 6 bases at J, with 9 bases between the two ends. The CDR3 totals 13 residues. The CDR3 nucleotides are TGCGCCAGCAGCCGAGCGGAGGCCGGGGAGCTGTTTTTT. Translating gives CASSRAEAGELFF.

The V and J genes are TRBV2 and TRBJ1-1; 7 bases match TRBD1. Per the germline V gene, CDR1 is SNHLY and CDR2 is FYNNEI. The CDR3 has 18 residues. J was trimmed by 1 base and V by 3 bases; bases with no gene match: 14. In DNA form, the CDR3 reads TGTGCCAGCAGTGAGCGGGGCACAGGGGCAGGACGGAACACTGAAGCTTTCTTT. Protein sequence: CASSERGTGAGRNTEAFF.

This clone has a handful of counts. The rearrangement uses TRBV4-3 and TRBJ1-2, with no clear D. This CDR3 contains 18 residues. Germline assignment: CDR1 LGHNA and CDR2 YSLEER. V lost 3 bases to trimming and J lost 3 bases, with 23 bases between them. CDR3 in DNA: TGCGCCAGCAGCCATTTGAGTATAGAAACTTATTCGTACTATGGCTACACCTTC. This encodes CASSHLSIETYSYYGYTF.

V usage is TRBV29-1 and J usage is TRBJ2-7; possibly TRBD1 for D (6 bases). The germline V gene has CDR1 SQVTM and CDR2 ANQGSEA. The CDR3 spans 13 residues. The germline V and J ends were trimmed by 2 bases and 5 bases, with 13 bases remaining between them. Here the CDR3 reads CSVEPGVGDEQYF. The CDR3 nucleotides read TGCAGCGTTGAACCAGGGGTGGGAGACGAGCAGTACTTC.

This clone was observed a single time. This chain connects TRBV7-8 to TRBJ2-2, with D perhaps TRBD2 (6 bases). This CDR3 is built from 15 residues. The V and J ends lost 1 base and 5 bases respectively, with 11 bases between them. Germline loops: CDR1 SGHVS, CDR2 FQNEAQ. The CDR3 reads CASSLGLLATGELFF. The DNA for the CDR3 is TGTGCCAGCAGCTTAGGTTTGCTAGCGACCGGGGAGCTGTTTTTT.

This chain connects TRBV5-1 to TRBJ1-1; TRBD1 matches at 9 bases. Germline CDR1 is SGHRS and CDR2 is YFSETQ. CDR3 length: 14 residues. V dropped 3 bases and J dropped 5; count of bases not matched to a gene: 5. This CDR3 is CASSWTGEWTEAFF. Written as DNA, the CDR3 is TGCGCCAGCAGCTGGACAGGGGAGTGGACTGAAGCTTTCTTT.

The V call is TRBV18, the J call TRBJ1-1; D not certain. The CDR3 consists of 13 residues. Trimming pared 3 bases from V and 1 base from J, leaving 6 bases between. Per germline, CDR1 KGHSH and CDR2 LQKENI. CDR3 region: CASSPVPNTEAFF. In DNA, the CDR3 is TGTGCCAGCTCACCCGTCCCGAACACTGAAGCTTTCTTT.

The chain has TRBV11-2 and TRBJ1-1; unclear D gene. V dropped 5 bases and J dropped 3 bases, with 10 bases sitting between them. This CDR3 has 13 residues. Germline V gene sequence: CDR1 SGHAT, CDR2 FQNNGV. In nucleotides, the CDR3 is TGTGCCAGCAGCACAACCGGAGACACTGAAGCTTTCTTT. Translation gives CASSTTGDTEAFF.

A word on this clone: A junction boundary mismatches the germline segment, possibly from a read error. V is TRBV29-1 and J is TRBJ1-5; D gene unclear. In germline, CDR1 is SQVTM, CDR2 ANQGSEA. The CDR3 length is 14 residues. The CDR3 reads CRVDPVYSNQPQHF. CDR3 coding DNA: TGCAGGGTTGACCCCGTGTATAGCAATCAGCCCCAGCATTTT. Together with reference TRBV29-1 and TRBJ1-5, the CDR3 gives the full variable domain: SAVISQKPSRDICQRGTSLTIQCQVDSQVTMMFWYRQQPGQSLTLIATANQGSEATYESGFVIDKFPISRPNLTFSTLTVSNMSPEDSSIYLCRVDPVYSNQPQHFGDGTRLSIL.

The CDR3 DNA reads as TGTGCCAGCAGCTTGGGGTCCGGGAACACAGATACGCAGTATTTT. The encoded protein is CASSLGSGNTDTQYF. The chain recombines TRBV5-8 with TRBJ2-3; perhaps TRBD2 as D (5 bases). Germline assignment: CDR1 SGHTS and CDR2 YDEGEE. Trimming stripped 0 bases from V and 2 bases from J, with 10 bases between. This CDR3 region has 15 residues.

The V and J genes are TRBV7-9 and TRBJ2-2, with D unclear. CDR3 length: 12 amino acids. Germline-derived CDR1 and CDR2 are SEHNR and FQNEAQ (reference sequence). V gave up 10 bases and J gave up 3 bases, with 9 bases separating them. The CDR3 DNA is TGTGCCACAGTCCTTGACACCGGGGAGCTGTTTTTT. Translation: CATVLDTGELFF.

This clone was observed once. The genes are TRBV25-1 and TRBJ1-1, with D tentatively TRBD1 (6 bases). Trimming removed 3 bases from V and 7 bases from J, with 9 bases in between. CDR3 length: 12 amino acids. Germline V CDR1 and CDR2: MGHDK, SYGVNS. CDR3 in DNA: TGTGCCAGCAGTGAGGGGGCCCTTGAAGCTTTCTTT. Translation: CASSEGALEAFF.

The chain is built from TRBV5-1 and TRBJ1-2, with unresolved D. In germline, CDR1 is SGHRS, CDR2 YFSETQ. The CDR3 consists of 16 residues. The V end lost 2 bases, the J end lost 6 bases, and 20 bases lay between the germline ends. The CDR3 nucleotides read TGCGCCAGCAGCTTAAATTCCCCAAGGCAGGTTCATGGCTACACCTTC. Translation: CASSLNSPRQVHGYTF.

CDR3 in amino acids: CASSSTSGDTDTQYF. The CDR3 nucleotides are TGTGCCAGCAGCTCAACTAGCGGGGACACAGATACGCAGTATTTT. The V and J genes are TRBV7-9 and TRBJ2-3; TRBD2 matches 10 bases. Trimming took 4 bases from V and 2 from J; bases not matched to a gene: 3. The V gene's germline CDR1 is SEHNR and CDR2 FQNEAQ (reference sequence). The CDR3 loop spans 15 amino acids. The variable domain in full, completed from reference TRBV7-9 and TRBJ2-3, reads DTGVSQNPRHKITKRGQNVTFRCDPISEHNRLYWYRQTLGQGPEFLTYFQNEAQLEKSRLLSDRFSAERPKGSFSTLEIQRTEQGDSAMYLCASSSTSGDTDTQYFGPGTRLTVL.

The CDR3 DNA sequence: TGTGCCAGCAGTTTGAACAGGGTAGCAGATACGCAGTATTTT. Protein product: CASSLNRVADTQYF. The chain uses TRBV27 and TRBJ2-3; a weak D match, TRBD1 (6 bases). Germline V CDR1 and CDR2: MNHEY, SMNVEV (reference sequence). The ends were cut back, 3 bases at V and 4 bases at J, with 11 bases in the middle. The CDR3 extends over 14 amino acids.

The V gene is TRBV11-2, the J gene TRBJ1-2; D not certain. Trimming removed 3 bases at V and 0 bases at J, with 14 bases between. This CDR3 is built from 16 residues. Germline V lookup: CDR1 SGHAT, CDR2 FQNNGV. CDR3 bases: TGTGCCAGCAGCTTTTTGGCTGACGGGTCTAACTATGGCTACACCTTC. Translation gives CASSFLADGSNYGYTF.

The J gene is TRBJ2-7, the V gene TRBV19, with 9 bases lining up with TRBD1. The germline CDR1 and CDR2 sequences are LNHDA and SQIVND (reference sequence). The CDR3 is 16 amino acids. The J segment lost 4 bases and the V segment lost 5 bases, leaving 12 bases of the junction unmatched. CDR3 coding DNA: TGTGCCAGTAGTCACATGACAGGGGGGTTTGAGTACGAGCAGTACTTC. Protein sequence: CASSHMTGGFEYEQYF.

The chain couples TRBV15 to TRBJ1-3; no clear D. The CDR3 has 15 amino acids. V gave up 6 bases and J gave up 3 bases, with 15 bases separating them. Germline lookup yields CDR1 LNHNV and CDR2 YYDKDF (reference sequence). The chain's CDR3 is CATRLPGGSGNTIYF. Written as DNA, the CDR3 is TGTGCCACCAGGTTACCCGGCGGTAGTGGAAACACCATATATTTT.

This clone occurred a few times. The chain couples TRBV21-1 to TRBJ1-2; TRBD1, the D gene given by the table, was not confirmed from the DNA. TRBV21-1 is designated a pseudogene. The length of the CDR3 is 14 residues. The CDR3 DNA reads as TGTGCCAGCAGCAAAGTGAAGGGGTGCTATGGCTACACCTTC. This sequence encodes CASSKVKGCYGYTF.

The rearrangement links TRBV5-6 to TRBJ2-2; D may be TRBD1 (5 bases). Germline V gene sequence: CDR1 SGHDT, CDR2 YYEEEE. CDR3 length equals 15 residues. The V gene lost 4 bases and the J gene lost 5 bases, with 15 bases spanning the gap. The CDR3 DNA is TGTGCCAGCAGCGTCTCGGCAGGGCCAACCGGGGAGCTGTTTTTT. This codes for CASSVSAGPTGELFF. The full variable domain, completed using reference TRBV5-6 and TRBJ2-2, is DAGVTQSPTHLIKTRGQQVTLRCSPKSGHDTVSWYQQALGQGPQFIFQYYEEEERQRGNFPDRFSGHQFPNYSSELNVNALLLGDSALYLCASSVSAGPTGELFFGEGSRLTVL.

This clone occurred once. The chain combines TRBV2 with TRBJ2-2; D ambiguous. The CDR3 length is 15 residues. The ends were cut back, 5 bases at V and 1 base at J, with 11 bases in the middle. Germline V gene data show CDR1 as SNHLY and CDR2 as FYNNEI. CDR3 coding DNA: TGTGCCAGCAGTCTCGGGTGGCAGAACACCGGGGAGCTGTTTTTT. This encodes CASSLGWQNTGELFF. Supplemented by reference TRBV2 and TRBJ2-2, the full variable domain reads EPEVTQTPSHQVTQMGQEVILRCVPISNHLYFYWYRQILGQKVEFLVSFYNNEISEKSEIFDDQFSVERPDGSNFTLKIRSTKLEDSAMYFCASSLGWQNTGELFFGEGSRLTVL.

The chain carries TRBV9 and TRBJ2-5; maybe TRBD2 (5 bases). The CDR3 extends over 14 amino acids. Germline lookup yields CDR1 SGDLS and CDR2 YYNGEE. The germline V and J ends were trimmed by 0 bases and 1 base, with 7 bases remaining between them. In DNA, the CDR3 is TGTGCCAGCAGCGTAGCGGGGATCCAAGAGACCCAGTACTTC. The encoded protein is CASSVAGIQETQYF.

This clone came up once. The chain joins TRBV4-1 to TRBJ1-1; D uncertain. V lost 5 bases, J lost 2 bases, and 12 bases lay in between. CDR3 length: 14 residues. Germline values: CDR1 MGHRA, CDR2 YSYEKL. CDR3 sequence (DNA): TGCGCCAGCAGCACTAGGGTGATAAACACTGAAGCTTTCTTT. Its protein is CASSTRVINTEAFF.